What follows is one TCR beta chain and its context. The sample comes from a study of cytomegalovirus exposure and HLA in healthy donors. CDR1 is LGHNA and CDR2 is YNFKEQ in the germline V gene. V lost 4 bases and J 0 bases, leaving 7 bases between the germline ends. The CDR3 spans 13 residues. Data came from immunoSEQ multiplex PCR; TCRdb stores just in-frame clones and leaves some out. The profile shows 90,000 to 150,000 clones, over 75% of them singletons. Sequences were obtained from PBMCs. The V call is TRBV4-2, the J call TRBJ2-7; D might be TRBD2 (5 bases). This TCR was sampled from a woman younger than 35 in good health and CMV-seropositive. The CDR3 loop reads CASSPGSSYEQYF. The CDR3 nucleotides read TGTGCCAGCAGCCCGGGAAGCTCCTACGAGCAGTACTTC.